This T cell receptor (beta chain) appears in the sequencing data of a study of T cells in Graves' hyperthyroidism and ophthalmopathy (dated by TCRdb to the late 2010s). Concerning the study at large: Peripheral blood was sampled at the time of initial diagnosis, prior to any treatment. To identify TCR V-J signatures that set the groups apart, the researchers used a discovery cohort of 90 to 100 patients, made up of around 42 with Graves' ophthalmopathy and approximately 57 with stable Graves' hyperthyroidism. Whether ophthalmopathy could be predicted prospectively was tested in an independent validation cohort made up of 18 hyperthyroidism patients plus 17 patients who later progressed to ophthalmopathy. The 75 to 100 discovery patients were randomly split 7:3 into training and test sets. Thyroid tissue and blood T-cell repertoires from several Graves' hyperthyroidism patients were also compared in the study. Once sampling was done, hyperthyroidism patients were given methimazole at a starting dose of 30 mg daily, whereas ophthalmopathy patients were given high-dose intravenous methylprednisolone. The paper describes TCR Vbeta CDR3 sequencing of around 130 peripheral blood samples, made up of 40 to 45 ophthalmopathy patients, 70 to 75 hyperthyroidism patients and roughly 17 progressor patients.

Graves' hyperthyroidism was defined as stable when no progression to ophthalmopathy occurred over 18 months of follow-up. Hyperthyroidism patients were newly diagnosed, with disease duration under 2 months, and aged 18 to 65 years. Any patient with an uncontrolled infection, another autoimmune disease, pregnancy or lactation was excluded. Diagnoses were established on the basis of clinical symptoms, serum thyroxine and TRAb, thyroid ultrasound, and orbital computed tomography. Ficoll-Paque density gradient centrifugation was used to isolate PBMCs from approximately 11 ml of fresh peripheral blood. Total RNA was extracted using Trizol reagent, and RNA quality was assessed on an Agilent 2100 Bioanalyzer. Overall study results and their limits: Ophthalmopathy was separated from stable hyperthyroidism by a 13 V-J signature model, with around 90% sensitivity and roughly 81% specificity obtained in cross-validation and 80%/75% obtained in testing. In validation, the model predicted progression to ophthalmopathy a median of around 6.5 months before onset, with roughly 71% sensitivity and about 75% specificity. Most expanded thyroid clonotypes (frequency above 0.001) were also found in blood, which suggests that blood repertoires may mirror thyroid immune responses. No statistical method was used to set the sample size in advance, and investigators knew the group allocation.

As for this clonotype: The antigen it binds to is not known. No base qualities exist here, and no much larger clone lies one base off it.

The trim is 7 bases for V and 8 bases for J, with a gap of 12 bases between the germline ends. The CDR3 starts with the cysteine, ends with the phenylalanine, and has 11 residues. CDR3 DNA is the only sequence kept; it has 33 bases, read in frame from the first base. From the germline V gene (reference sequence), CDR1 is DFQATT and CDR2 is SNEGSKA. Amplification of TCR beta CDR3 regions was carried out from RNA transcripts. A first-round RT-PCR of the TCR CDR3 used the HTBI primer set with the Qiagen OneStep RT-PCR kit. Libraries were constructed in a second round of multiplex PCR, after which size selection and purification were performed. Paired-end sequencing of the libraries was performed with 100 bp reads on an Illumina HiSeq2000. Concerning the study's data processing: Raw data were processed with SOAPnuke, discarding reads with adapters, uncalled bases, mean Phred below 15, or no exact constant-primer or identifier match. High-quality paired reads were merged with COPE v1.2.5, and unique nucleotide sequences were defined as clonotypes. MiTCR v1.1 was used to align the clonotypes against IMGT TRBV, TRBD and TRBJ reference segments. Only V-J combinations with frequency above 0.0001, covering 99.2% of repertoires, were analysed. A TCS score was defined as the ratio between F50 (clonal expansion) and ExV (chaos), using BLOSUM62-based TCRdist between CDR3 peptides within each V-J. Welch's t-statistics and random forest reduced around 510 V-J features to 10 to 15, which were used in a naive Bayes classifier (R e1071). The raw public data were reprocessed by TCRdb itself: fastp quality trimming at Q25, MiXCR clonotype calling, in-frame beta chains only. Each entry is one CDR3 protein sequence, shown with its most common DNA and genes. TCRdb assigned the V and J calls; the authors' analysis was not used. Present in this sample are 500,000 to 700,000 distinct CDR3 sequences, 16% of which were seen just once. About 20% of the sample rests with the top ten.

The sample consisted of blood. The chain joins TRBV20-1 to TRBJ2-4, with the identity of the D gene unclear. This clonotype was obtained from a young woman with Graves' hyperthyroidism. The base sequence is TGCAGTGGCCGACTCGAGGACATTCAGTACTTC. It encodes CSGRLEDIQYF.